This T cell receptor beta chain was captured in a study of cytomegalovirus exposure and HLA in healthy donors. General study results and limits: The authors considered a cluster of highly shared sequence variants likely to be a sequencing artifact. HLA allele associations emerged for some 16,000 TCR beta sequences in a later analysis, at 0.05 false discovery rate. Sequencing depth across donors, presence/absence analyses assumed, was roughly uniform.

With respect to this clone: Its antigen remains unknown.

V was pared by 5 bases and J by 8 bases, with 16 bases between. Germline V CDR1 and CDR2: SQVTM, ANQGSEA. The CDR3 is 13 amino acids. Donors were nominally healthy when sampled, though unrecorded immune exposures were likely. With 60 Vbeta and 13 Jbeta primers, the PCR was carried out. Sequenced by immunoSEQ multiplex PCR; TCRdb stores in-frame clones only, minus some. The sample table includes 30,000 to 35,000 clones. The chain recombines TRBV29-1 with TRBJ1-3; weak D call: TRBD1 (5 bases). This receptor was identified in a middle-aged woman in good health and CMV-seropositive. Sequencing was carried out using PBMCs. The CDR3 region has the DNA TGCAGCGTTCTGCCGGGGGTTGTTGACACCATATATTTT. Translation: CSVLPGVVDTIYF. Full variable domain (rest looked up from reference TRBV29-1 and TRBJ1-3): SAVISQKPSRDICQRGTSLTIQCQVDSQVTMMFWYRQQPGQSLTLIATANQGSEATYESGFVIDKFPISRPNLTFSTLTVSNMSPEDSSIYLCSVLPGVVDTIYFGEGSWLTVV.